These T cell receptor beta chains were read from a single sample in a study of blood T cell repertoires in COVID-19. The method was immunoSEQ multiplex PCR; TCRdb's version includes in-frame clones alone and lacks a portion of them. The sample carries under 250,000 clones, 84% recorded once. Sequencing was done on a sample of peripheral blood. The receptors come from a woman aged 55-70 years who had recovered from COVID-19. Each CDR3 is given with its conserved first and last residue. A D gene is named only where the DNA matches it firmly. The size of a clone is reported for some rows only, either as once, few or many, or as a class for expanded clones.

clone_size d_call j_call v_call cdr3_nt cdr3_aa
once - TRBJ1-3 TRBV15 TGTGCCACCAGCAGTGGGGAGAACGGAAACACCATATATTTT CATSSGENGNTIYF
once TRBD1 TRBJ1-1 TRBV7-9 TGTGCCAGCAGCTTACCCGGGACAGGGAACACTGAAGCTTTCTTT CASSLPGTGNTEAFF
- TRBD2 TRBJ2-5 TRBV5-4 TGTGCCAGCAGCTCGGGACTAGCGGGGGACCGGGAGACCCAGTACTTC CASSSGLAGDRETQYF
few TRBD1 TRBJ1-1 TRBV19 TGTGCCAGTAGTACCCCGGGACAGGGTATCCGAGAAGCTTTCTTT CASSTPGQGIREAFF
- - TRBJ1-6 TRBV3-1/TRBV3-2 TGTGCCAGCAGCCAAGTGGAGGCTTCACCCCTCCACTTT CASSQVEASPLHF
once - TRBJ2-7 TRBV9 TGTGCCAGCAGCGTAGGAGGTTCCTACGAGCAGTACTTC CASSVGGSYEQYF
once - TRBJ2-7 TRBV6-4 TGTGCCAGCAGTGACTCATTTTCCGGGGGGCGCTTGGGTCTCTCATTCCTATACGAGCAGTACTTC CASSDSFSGGRLGLSFLYEQYF
- TRBD1 TRBJ2-5 TRBV6-6 TGTGCCAGCAGTTACGGGACAGGGCTACATCAAGAGACCCAGTACTTC CASSYGTGLHQETQYF
- - TRBJ2-6 TRBV7-2 TGTGCCAGCAGCCCCCTATCAGGCTTCGCTGGGGCCAACGTCCTGACTTTC CASSPLSGFAGANVLTF
few TRBD1 TRBJ2-3 TRBV27 TGTGCCGTACAGGGGGCGGTAGATACGCAGTATTTT CAVQGAVDTQYF
- TRBD2 TRBJ2-3 TRBV5-4 TGTGCCAGCAGCTACCCTAGCGGGGGAAGCAGAGATACGCAGTATTTT CASSYPSGGSRDTQYF
- - TRBJ2-6 TRBV4-3 TGCGCCAGCAGCCAAGAAAGGGGTGGGGCCAACGTCCTGACTTTC CASSQERGGANVLTF
- TRBD1 TRBJ1-1 TRBV7-9 TGTGCCAGCAGCTATGGACAGGGGGCCGATACTGAAGCTTTCTTT CASSYGQGADTEAFF
- - TRBJ2-7 TRBV6-2/TRBV6-3 TGTGCCAGCAGCAACAGGGTGCACGAGCAGTACTTC CASSNRVHEQYF
- - TRBJ1-1 TRBV18 TGTGCCAGCTCACCACCGCTAGCAGGAGCCACTGAAGCTTTCTTT CASSPPLAGATEAFF
- TRBD2 TRBJ2-3 TRBV20-1 TGCAGTGCTAGTGCTAGCGGGGGGCGGGGCACAGATACGCAGTATTTT CSASASGGRGTDTQYF
- - TRBJ2-5 TRBV5-8 TGTGCCAGCAGCTTGGGTCAGGGGCGCGGGTACCAAGAGACCCAGTACTTC CASSLGQGRGYQETQYF
few - TRBJ1-1 TRBV2 TGTGCCAGCAGCGCGGACAGCATGAACACTGAAGCTTTCTTT CASSADSMNTEAFF
- - TRBJ1-2 TRBV28 TGTGCCAGCAGTTTACCGATGGGACTGATGACTAACTATGGCTACACCTTC CASSLPMGLMTNYGYTF
once - TRBJ1-5 TRBV30 TGTGCCTGGAGTGTAGGCGGGGTGTGGAACCAGCCCCAGCATTTT CAWSVGGVWNQPQHF
- TRBD1 TRBJ2-1 TRBV27 TGTGCCAGCAAGACCCCTCGGGGACAGAATGAGCAGTTCTTC CASKTPRGQNEQFF
- - TRBJ1-2 TRBV7-2 TGTGCCAGCAGCTTCAGCCACCAGGGGCTCGTTTACTATGGCTACACCTTC CASSFSHQGLVYYGYTF
- TRBD2 TRBJ2-1 TRBV29-1 TGCAGCGGGTCGGGGGGGAATGAGCAGTTCTTC CSGSGGNEQFF
once TRBD1 TRBJ1-3 TRBV6-1 TGTGCCAGCAGTGAGGGGACAGGGGGTACTGGAAACACCATATATTTT CASSEGTGGTGNTIYF
- - TRBJ2-3 TRBV7-3 TGTGCCAGCAGTAGCGTTAGGACAGATACGCAGTATTTT CASSSVRTDTQYF
- - TRBJ2-2 TRBV18 TGTGCCAGCTCACAGCTGGGACTCGTTAACACCGGGGAGCTGTTTTTT CASSQLGLVNTGELFF
- TRBD1 TRBJ2-1 TRBV30 TGTGCCTGGAGTCTAGACAGGGGGTCCTACAATGAGCAGTTCTTC CAWSLDRGSYNEQFF
- - TRBJ1-2 TRBV14 TGTGCCAGCAGCATTCGAGGGGGGGGGTCGGCCGGCTACACCTTC CASSIRGGGSAGYTF
- TRBD1 TRBJ1-1 TRBV27 TGTGCCAGCAGTTCAAGCGCCCAAACCGGGACAGGGAAAACTGAAGCTTTCTTT CASSSSAQTGTGKTEAFF
- TRBD1 TRBJ2-5 TRBV6-6 TGTGCCAGCAGCCGTGGGCAGGGGGCAGAGACCCAGTACTTC CASSRGQGAETQYF
- TRBD2 TRBJ2-7 TRBV19 TGTGCCAGTAGCATCGGACTAGCGGGGGGGGCCTACGAGCAGTACTTC CASSIGLAGGAYEQYF
- - TRBJ1-4 TRBV6-5 TGTGCCAGCAGTTACTCTCGGGAGTTTAATGAAAAACTGTTTTTT CASSYSREFNEKLFF
- - TRBJ2-5 TRBV13 TGTGCCAGCAGCTTATACGCAGGGTTCGCCGTGGAGACCCAGTACTTC CASSLYAGFAVETQYF
few TRBD1 TRBJ1-1 TRBV2 TGTGCCAGCACTCTGACAGGGCGTGCTGAAGCTTTCTTT CASTLTGRAEAFF
- - TRBJ2-3 TRBV4-1 TGCGCCAGCAGCATCGGGGGGCTCCACAGCACAGATACGCAGTATTTT CASSIGGLHSTDTQYF
- - TRBJ2-4 TRBV6-9 TGTGCCAGCAGTTATTCGCTCGGTCGGGACAAAAACATTCAGTACTTC CASSYSLGRDKNIQYF
once TRBD2 TRBJ2-3 TRBV3-1/TRBV3-2 TGTGCCAGCAGCCAAGCAGGTAGCGGGGGGGCCAGGGATACGCAGTATTTT CASSQAGSGGARDTQYF
- - TRBJ2-7 TRBV6-5 TGTGCCAGCCGGAGGGACCCCTCCTACGAGCAGTACTTC CASRRDPSYEQYF
- TRBD1 TRBJ1-2 TRBV4-1 TGCGCCAGCAGCAAGACCGGGACAGGGCGCTCTACGGGAGGCTACACCTTC CASSKTGTGRSTGGYTF
few - TRBJ2-1 TRBV6-5 TGTGCCAGCCTCCCCCCTCGACTAGAACCGTTCTTC CASLPPRLEPFF
- - TRBJ1-2 TRBV27 TGTGCCAGCGCACTCGCCCCGTCATTCTATGGCTACACCTTC CASALAPSFYGYTF
- - TRBJ2-1 TRBV5-6 TGTGCCAGCAGCCCCGGGGGATACAATGAGCAGTTCTTC CASSPGGYNEQFF
few - TRBJ1-3 TRBV18 TGTGCCAGCTCACCAGGGGCAGGGGCTGGAAACACCATATATTTT CASSPGAGAGNTIYF
once - TRBJ2-3 TRBV27 TGTGCCAGCAGACCCGGCAGGGGCATGTCAGATACGCAGTATTTT CASRPGRGMSDTQYF
- TRBD1 TRBJ1-1 TRBV9 TGTGCCAGCAGCGTCGCCTCAGGGGGCCCTGAAGCTTTCTTT CASSVASGGPEAFF
- - TRBJ1-2 TRBV7-9 TGTGCCAGCAGCTTAGGGGGGCCCTATGGCTACACCTTC CASSLGGPYGYTF
- TRBD1 TRBJ1-2 TRBV4-3 TGCGCCAGCAGCCAACCGGGGACAGGGCTTTATGGCTACACCTTC CASSQPGTGLYGYTF
once - TRBJ2-3 TRBV9 TGTGCCAGCAGCGTAGGAGGTAGCACAGATACGCAGTATTTT CASSVGGSTDTQYF